Listed here are 14 T cell receptor beta chains from one sample, sequenced in a study of blood T cell repertoires in COVID-19. Produced via immunoSEQ multiplex PCR; TCRdb's table is partial and in-frame only. The table lists 150,000 to 180,000 clones, about 90% of them singletons, with about 0.57% in the top ten. Sequenced material: peripheral blood. The receptor source for this set is a man aged 45-60 years with acute or convalescent COVID-19.

Comment on this clone: Compared with germline, one end of the junction differs, possibly owing to a read error. CDR3 in amino acids: CSVERQGGENPEAFF. For the CDR3, the DNA is TGCAGCGTTGAAAGACAGGGTGGTGAGAACCCTGAAGCTTTCTTT. V and J are TRBV29-1 and TRBJ1-1, with TRBD1 matching 7 bases. The CDR3 runs to 15 residues. Germline assignment: CDR1 SQVTM and CDR2 ANQGSEA.

The chain carries TRBV14 and TRBJ2-7, with TRBD1 matching 9 bases. CDR3 length: 15 amino acids. Germline-derived CDR1 and CDR2 are SGHDN and FVKESK. V lost 1 base and J lost 2; bases outside the gene matches: 3. DNA of the CDR3: TGTGCCAGCAGCCAAGCCAACAGGGGGCCCTACGAGCAGTACTTC. Its translation: CASSQANRGPYEQYF.

The chain is built from TRBV6-5 and TRBJ1-5; D remains ambiguous. The CDR3 has 13 residues. Germline lookup yields CDR1 MNHEY and CDR2 SVGAGI. V was trimmed by 0 bases and J by 7 bases, leaving 7 bases between them. CDR3 region: CASSYSSTQPQHF. As DNA, the CDR3 is TGTGCCAGCAGTTACTCGTCAACACAGCCCCAGCATTTT.

The chain couples TRBV5-1 to TRBJ1-4, with D perhaps TRBD1 (5 bases). Germline CDR1 reads SGHRS; CDR2 reads YFSETQ. This CDR3 is 15 amino acids long. V lost 4 bases and J lost 3, with 13 bases in between. CDR3 residues: CASSPGTPSNEKLFF. CDR3 bases: TGCGCCAGCAGCCCCGGGACTCCCTCTAATGAAAAACTGTTTTTT. Filled out from reference TRBV5-1 and TRBJ1-4, the complete variable domain reads KAGVTQTPRYLIKTRGQQVTLSCSPISGHRSVSWYQQTPGQGLQFLFEYFSETQRNKGNFPGRFSGRQFSNSRSEMNVSTLELGDSALYLCASSPGTPSNEKLFFGSGTQLSVL.

This chain joins TRBV10-3 and TRBJ2-2; D is perhaps TRBD1 (5 bases). The CDR3 contains 17 residues. In germline, CDR1 is ENHRY, CDR2 SYGVKD. The germline V and J ends were trimmed by 3 bases and 0 bases, with 14 bases remaining between them. CDR3 sequence (DNA): TGTGCCATCAGTGAAGTTCTTGACAGCTCGAACACCGGGGAGCTGTTTTTT. It encodes CAISEVLDSSNTGELFF.

V gene TRBV19 combines with J gene TRBJ1-5; no clear D gene. Germline V gives CDR1 LNHDA, CDR2 SQIVND (reference sequence). The CDR3 is 13 residues long. V lost 5 bases and J 6 bases, leaving 11 bases between the germline ends. The chain's CDR3 is CASSSAGGQPQHF. In DNA, the CDR3 is TGTGCCAGTAGTTCCGCGGGAGGTCAGCCCCAGCATTTT.

The rearrangement links TRBV18 to TRBJ2-7; tentative D call: TRBD2 (6 bases). The germline V gene has CDR1 KGHSH and CDR2 LQKENI. V lost 6 bases to trimming and J lost 2 bases, with 14 bases between them. CDR3 size: 14 residues. The CDR3 DNA sequence: TGTGCCAGCTCGCTTCGGGACTCCGCCTACGAGCAGTACTTC. This translates into CASSLRDSAYEQYF.

This clone was recorded only once. The chain combines TRBV5-6 with TRBJ2-1; a possible D gene is TRBD2 (6 bases). V lost 1 base and J 8 bases, leaving 22 bases between the germline ends. The CDR3 spans 17 residues. Per the germline V gene, CDR1 is SGHDT and CDR2 is YYEEEE. Here the CDR3 DNA reads TGTGCCAGCAGCTTGACCGGGACTCCGTTTGAGATGGATGAGCAGTTCTTC. The encoded protein is CASSLTGTPFEMDEQFF.

For the CDR3, the DNA is TGCGCCAGCAGCCCCTCGACTAGCACAGATACGCAGTATTTT. This gives the protein CASSPSTSTDTQYF. The V and J genes are TRBV4-3 and TRBJ2-3; no definite D call. Trimming cost V 4 bases and J 0 bases, with 8 bases left between them. The CDR3 is made up of 14 amino acids. In germline, CDR1 is LGHNA, CDR2 YSLEER.

Here the CDR3 reads CASSPGDGTDTQYF. The CDR3 DNA is TGTGCCAGCAGCCCGGGTGACGGCACAGATACGCAGTATTTT. This chain links TRBV3-1 (or the pseudogene TRBV3-2) with TRBJ2-3; D is undetermined. V gave up 4 bases and J gave up 1 base, with 9 bases separating them. The CDR3 totals 14 residues. Looked up from germline, CDR1 is LGHDT and CDR2 is YNNKEL (reference sequence).

This sequence joins TRBV7-9 and TRBJ1-4; TRBD1 aligns across 7 bases. Trimming cost V 4 bases and J 4 bases; bases outside gene matches: 18. Germline V gene lookup returns CDR1 SEHNR and CDR2 FQNEAQ (reference sequence). The CDR3 runs 19 residues. This CDR3 reads CASSSRTGPAGVNNEKLFF. CDR3 sequence (DNA): TGTGCCAGCAGCTCAAGGACAGGTCCAGCGGGCGTAAATAATGAAAAACTGTTTTTT.

The CDR3 nucleotides are TGTGCCAGCAGCTTATATGCAGGGACATTAGATACGCAGTATTTT. Protein sequence: CASSLYAGTLDTQYF. V gene TRBV7-3 combines with J gene TRBJ2-3; D might be TRBD1 (6 bases). CDR3 length equals 15 residues. Looked up from germline, CDR1 is SGHTA and CDR2 is FQGTGA. V dropped 2 bases and J dropped 5 bases, with 14 bases sitting between them.

This clone turned up a few times. The chain uses TRBV28 and TRBJ1-6; the match to TRBD1 covers 7 bases. Germline lookup yields CDR1 MDHEN and CDR2 SYDVKM. CDR3 length: 15 residues. The ends lost 7 bases at V and 10 bases at J; junction bases unmatched: 13. CDR3: CASNLRDSATSPLHF. The CDR3 DNA sequence: TGTGCCAGCAACTTACGGGACAGCGCAACATCACCCCTCCACTTT.

The genes are TRBV5-6 and TRBJ2-5; D not certain. The germline V and J ends were trimmed by 2 bases and 7 bases, with 15 bases remaining between them. Per germline, CDR1 SGHDT and CDR2 YYEEEE. The CDR3 is made up of 14 amino acids. CDR3 nucleotides: TGTGCCAGCAGCTTCTCGCGGCAAACGGGGACCCAGTACTTC. Its protein is CASSFSRQTGTQYF.